This TCR beta chain stems from a study of cytomegalovirus exposure and HLA in healthy donors. There are 14 residues in the CDR3. Trimming pared 2 bases from V and 6 bases from J, leaving 12 bases between. Germline values: CDR1 SGHRS, CDR2 YFSETQ. The PCR employed 60 Vbeta primers together with 13 Jbeta primers. Profiling relied on immunoSEQ multiplex PCR, and the TCRdb table lists in-frame clones only, not all of them. Of around 180,000 clones in the sample, approximately 85% were seen once. Regarding this clone: As yet, its antigen is unknown.

Findings and caveats of the study: It was shown in a later analysis that HLA-associated TCR beta chains were more clonally expanded than other, equally common chains. On later analysis, the bulk of CMV-associated TCR beta chains appeared to be HLA-restricted. An observed cluster of highly shared sequence variants was recorded as a likely sequencing artifact. Versus the roughly 700-donor mean, an Asian-associated ancestry cluster reportedly showed fewer N-insertions in a later analysis.

The rearrangement uses TRBV5-1 and TRBJ1-5; D is perhaps TRBD1 (6 bases). What was sequenced was PBMCs. This TCR came from a girl under 18 in good health and CMV-seropositive. The CDR3 loop reads CASSFSGEGQPQHF. In DNA form, the CDR3 reads TGCGCCAGCAGCTTTTCAGGGGAAGGTCAGCCCCAGCATTTT.